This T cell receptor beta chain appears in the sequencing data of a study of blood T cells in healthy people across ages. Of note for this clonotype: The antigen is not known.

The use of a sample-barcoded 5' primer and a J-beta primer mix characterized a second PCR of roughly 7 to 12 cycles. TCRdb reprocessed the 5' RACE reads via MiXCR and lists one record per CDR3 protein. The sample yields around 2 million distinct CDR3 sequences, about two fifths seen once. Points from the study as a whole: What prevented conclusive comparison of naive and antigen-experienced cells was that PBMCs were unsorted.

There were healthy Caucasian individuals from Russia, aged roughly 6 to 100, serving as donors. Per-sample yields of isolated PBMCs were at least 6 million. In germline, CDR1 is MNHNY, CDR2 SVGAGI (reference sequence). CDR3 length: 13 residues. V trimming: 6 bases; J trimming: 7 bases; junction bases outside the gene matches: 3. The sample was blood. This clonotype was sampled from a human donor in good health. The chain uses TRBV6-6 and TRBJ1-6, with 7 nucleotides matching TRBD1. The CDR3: CASSETGNSPLHF. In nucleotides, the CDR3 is TGTGCCAGCAGCGAGACAGGGAATTCACCCCTCCACTTT.